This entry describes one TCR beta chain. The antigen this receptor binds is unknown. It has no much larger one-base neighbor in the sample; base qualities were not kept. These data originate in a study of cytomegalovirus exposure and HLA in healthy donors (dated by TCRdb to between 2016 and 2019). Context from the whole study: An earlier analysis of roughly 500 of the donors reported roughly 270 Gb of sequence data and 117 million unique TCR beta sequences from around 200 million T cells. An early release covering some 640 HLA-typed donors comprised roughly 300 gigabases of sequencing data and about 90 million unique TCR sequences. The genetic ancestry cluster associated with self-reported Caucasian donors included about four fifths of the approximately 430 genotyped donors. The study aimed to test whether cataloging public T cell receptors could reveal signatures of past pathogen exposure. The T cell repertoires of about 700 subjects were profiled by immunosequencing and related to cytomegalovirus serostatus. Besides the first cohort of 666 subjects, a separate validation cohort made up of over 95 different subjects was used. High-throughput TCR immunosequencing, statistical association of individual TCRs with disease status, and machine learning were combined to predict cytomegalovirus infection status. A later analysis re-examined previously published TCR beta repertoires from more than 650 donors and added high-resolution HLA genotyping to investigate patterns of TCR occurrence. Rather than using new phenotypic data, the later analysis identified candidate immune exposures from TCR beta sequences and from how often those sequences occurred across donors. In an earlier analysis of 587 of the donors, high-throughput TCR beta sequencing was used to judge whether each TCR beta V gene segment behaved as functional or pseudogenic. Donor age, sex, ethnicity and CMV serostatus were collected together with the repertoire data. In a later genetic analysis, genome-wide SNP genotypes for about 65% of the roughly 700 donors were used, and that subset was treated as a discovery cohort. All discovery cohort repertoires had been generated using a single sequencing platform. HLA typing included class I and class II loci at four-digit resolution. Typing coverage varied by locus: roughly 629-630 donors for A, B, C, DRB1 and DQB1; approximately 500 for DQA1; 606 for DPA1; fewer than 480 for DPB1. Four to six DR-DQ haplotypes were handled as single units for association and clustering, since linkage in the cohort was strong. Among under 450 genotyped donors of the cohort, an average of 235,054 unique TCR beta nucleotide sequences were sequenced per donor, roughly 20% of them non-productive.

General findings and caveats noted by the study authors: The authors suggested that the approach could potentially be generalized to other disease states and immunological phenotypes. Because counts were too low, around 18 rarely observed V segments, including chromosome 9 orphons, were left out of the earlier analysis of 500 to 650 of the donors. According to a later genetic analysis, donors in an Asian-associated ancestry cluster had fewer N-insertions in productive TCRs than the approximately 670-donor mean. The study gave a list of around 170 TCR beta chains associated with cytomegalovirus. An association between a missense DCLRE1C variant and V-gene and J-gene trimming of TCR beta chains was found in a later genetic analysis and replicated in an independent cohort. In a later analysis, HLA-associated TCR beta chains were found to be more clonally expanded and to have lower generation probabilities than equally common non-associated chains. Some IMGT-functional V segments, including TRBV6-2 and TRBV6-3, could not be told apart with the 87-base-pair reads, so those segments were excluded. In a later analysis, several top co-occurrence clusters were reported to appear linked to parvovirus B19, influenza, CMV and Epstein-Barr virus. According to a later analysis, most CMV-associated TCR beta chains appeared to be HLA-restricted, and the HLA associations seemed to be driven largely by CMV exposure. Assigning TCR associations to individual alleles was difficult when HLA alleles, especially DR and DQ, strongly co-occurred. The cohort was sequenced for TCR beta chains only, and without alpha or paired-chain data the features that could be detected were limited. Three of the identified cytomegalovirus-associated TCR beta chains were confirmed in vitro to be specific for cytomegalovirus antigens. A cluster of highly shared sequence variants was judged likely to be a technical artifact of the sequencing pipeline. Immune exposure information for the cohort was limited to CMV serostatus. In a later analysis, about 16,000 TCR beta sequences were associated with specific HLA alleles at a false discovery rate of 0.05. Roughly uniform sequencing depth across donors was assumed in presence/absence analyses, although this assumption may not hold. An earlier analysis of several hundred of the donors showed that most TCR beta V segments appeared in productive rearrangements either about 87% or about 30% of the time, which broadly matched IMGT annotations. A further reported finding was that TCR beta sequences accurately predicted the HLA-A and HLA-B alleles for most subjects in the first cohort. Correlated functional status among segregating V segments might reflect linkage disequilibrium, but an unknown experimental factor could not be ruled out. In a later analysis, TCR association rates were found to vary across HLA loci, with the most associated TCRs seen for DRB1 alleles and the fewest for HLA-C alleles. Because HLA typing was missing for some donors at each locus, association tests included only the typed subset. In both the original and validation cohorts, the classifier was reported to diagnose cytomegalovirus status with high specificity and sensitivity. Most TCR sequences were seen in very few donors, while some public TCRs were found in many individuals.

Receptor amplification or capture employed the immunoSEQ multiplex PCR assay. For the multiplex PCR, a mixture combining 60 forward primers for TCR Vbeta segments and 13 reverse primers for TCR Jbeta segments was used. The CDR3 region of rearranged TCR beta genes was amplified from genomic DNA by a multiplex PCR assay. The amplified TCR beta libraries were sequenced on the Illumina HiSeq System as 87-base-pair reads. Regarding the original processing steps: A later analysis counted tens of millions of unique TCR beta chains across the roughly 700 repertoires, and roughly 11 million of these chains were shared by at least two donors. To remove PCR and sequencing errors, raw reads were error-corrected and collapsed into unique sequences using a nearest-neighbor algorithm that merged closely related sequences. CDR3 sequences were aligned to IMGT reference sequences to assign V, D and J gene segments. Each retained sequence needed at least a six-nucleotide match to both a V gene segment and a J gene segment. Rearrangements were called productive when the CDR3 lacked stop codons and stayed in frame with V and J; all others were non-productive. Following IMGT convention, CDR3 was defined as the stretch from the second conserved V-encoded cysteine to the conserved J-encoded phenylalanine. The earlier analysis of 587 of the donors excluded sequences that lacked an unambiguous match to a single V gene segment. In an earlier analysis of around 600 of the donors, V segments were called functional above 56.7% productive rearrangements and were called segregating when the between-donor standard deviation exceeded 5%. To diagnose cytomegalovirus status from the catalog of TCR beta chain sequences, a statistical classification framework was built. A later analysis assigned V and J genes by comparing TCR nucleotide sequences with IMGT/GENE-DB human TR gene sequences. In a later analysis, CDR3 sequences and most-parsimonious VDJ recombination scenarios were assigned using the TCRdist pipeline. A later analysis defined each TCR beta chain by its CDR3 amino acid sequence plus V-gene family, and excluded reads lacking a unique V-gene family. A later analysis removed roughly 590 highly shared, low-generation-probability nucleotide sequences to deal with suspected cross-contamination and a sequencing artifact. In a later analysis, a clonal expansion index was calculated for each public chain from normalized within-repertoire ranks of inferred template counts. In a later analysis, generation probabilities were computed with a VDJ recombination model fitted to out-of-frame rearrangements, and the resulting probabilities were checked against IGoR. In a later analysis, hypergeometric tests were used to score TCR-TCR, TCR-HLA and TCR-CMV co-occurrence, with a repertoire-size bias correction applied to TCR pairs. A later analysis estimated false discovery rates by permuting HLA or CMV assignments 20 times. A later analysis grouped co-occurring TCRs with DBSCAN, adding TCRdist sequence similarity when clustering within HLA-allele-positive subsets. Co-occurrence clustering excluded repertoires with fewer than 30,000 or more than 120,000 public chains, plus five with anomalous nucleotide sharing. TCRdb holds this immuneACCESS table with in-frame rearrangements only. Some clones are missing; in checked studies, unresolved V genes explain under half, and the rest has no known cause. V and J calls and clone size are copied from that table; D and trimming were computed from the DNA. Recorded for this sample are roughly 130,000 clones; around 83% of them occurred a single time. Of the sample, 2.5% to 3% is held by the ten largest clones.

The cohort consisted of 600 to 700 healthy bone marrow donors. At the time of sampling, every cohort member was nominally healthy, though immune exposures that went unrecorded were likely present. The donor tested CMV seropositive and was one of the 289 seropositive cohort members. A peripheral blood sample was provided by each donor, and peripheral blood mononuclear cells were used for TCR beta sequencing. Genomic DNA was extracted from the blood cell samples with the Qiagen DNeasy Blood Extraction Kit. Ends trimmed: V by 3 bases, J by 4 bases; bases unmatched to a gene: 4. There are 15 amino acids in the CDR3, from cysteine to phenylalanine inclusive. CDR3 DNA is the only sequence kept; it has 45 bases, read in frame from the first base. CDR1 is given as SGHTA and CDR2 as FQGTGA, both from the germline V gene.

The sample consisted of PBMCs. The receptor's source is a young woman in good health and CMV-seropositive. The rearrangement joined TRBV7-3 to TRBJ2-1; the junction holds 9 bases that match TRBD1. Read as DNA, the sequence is TGTGCCAGCAGCTTGGACAGGGGATATTACAATGAGCAGTTCTTC. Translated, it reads CASSLDRGYYNEQFF. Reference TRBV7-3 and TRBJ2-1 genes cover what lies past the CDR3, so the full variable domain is GAGVSQTPSNKVTEKGKYVELRCDPISGHTALYWYRQSLGQGPEFLIYFQGTGAADDSGLPNDRFFAVRPEGSVSTLKIQRTERGDSAVYLCASSLDRGYYNEQFFGPGTRLTVL.